This T cell receptor beta chain was recorded in a study of siplizumab effects on memory and regulatory T cells. Study results and limitations: Unstimulated subsets were the mapping target of only a minor fraction of alloreactive clones. Alloreactive sequences tracing back to unstimulated CD4+ memory cells were significantly reduced by siplizumab.

The method was immunoSEQ multiplex PCR; TCRdb's version includes in-frame clones alone and lacks a portion of them. There are 100,000 or so clones in the sample; 94% occur only once, and roughly 0.61% lies in the top ten. As for this clone: What it binds is unknown.

Sequencing used Tregs sorted from blood. The receptor comes from a human donor in good health.

CDR3 nucleotides: TGTGCCAGCAGGAGGACGGCCACCTACGAGCAGTACTTC. Protein: CASRRTATYEQYF. This rearrangement joins TRBV6-1 to TRBJ2-7; no clear D. Germline CDR1 MNHNS, CDR2 SASEGT. There are 13 residues in the CDR3. Trimming shortened V by 6 bases and J by 2 bases, and 11 bases separated the two germline ends.